What follows are 12 T cell receptor beta chains derived from one specimen sequenced in a study of T cells expressing NK-cell markers. TCRdb re-called the 5' RACE reads and catalogs CDR3 proteins one per entry, DNA excluded. In total, the table holds 250,000 or so distinct CDR3 sequences. Sequenced sample: blood T cells: a sorted CD56 or NKG2C T cell subset, CD4+ or CD8+ T cells, or bulk PBMC T cells (not recorded which). These TCRs come from a woman aged 18 to 69 in good health.

This chain links TRBV11-1 with TRBJ2-3; the D gene TCRdb calls, TRBD2, cannot be checked with no DNA. Germline-derived CDR1 and CDR2 are SGHAT and FQDESV (reference sequence). CDR3 size: 20 residues. The CDR3 loop reads CASSWNQPVASGKSTDTQYF.

The V and J genes are TRBV28 and TRBJ2-5. Germline V gives CDR1 MDHEN, CDR2 SYDVKM. This CDR3 contains 15 residues. The CDR3 sequence: CASNGPRGTEETQYF.

The chain combines TRBV29-1 with TRBJ1-1; TCRdb picks TRBD1, but there is no DNA to check that call. The CDR3 loop spans 13 amino acids. Germline V gene lookup returns CDR1 SQVTM and CDR2 ANQGSEA. The CDR3 protein is CSVYRGLNTEAFF.

The chain joins TRBV30 to TRBJ1-1; with no DNA, the TCRdb D assignment of TRBD1 cannot be verified. The germline V gene encodes CDR1 GTSNPN and CDR2 SVGIG (reference sequence). The CDR3 runs 11 residues. CDR3 loop: CAWGAGTEAFF.

The chain links TRBV23-1 to TRBJ1-6. Being an ORF, TRBV23-1 has a function that is uncertain. The CDR3 extends over 13 amino acids. CDR3 loop: CASSRGRSSPLHF.

The gene calls are TRBV20-1 and TRBJ2-3; TCRdb calls TRBD1, which cannot be checked without DNA. Germline V gene data show CDR1 as DFQATT and CDR2 as SNEGSKA (reference sequence). The CDR3 runs 13 residues. The CDR3 here is CSATHRSTDTQYF.

V and J are TRBV20-1 and TRBJ2-7. Germline CDR1 is DFQATT and CDR2 is SNEGSKA (reference sequence). This CDR3 spans 11 amino acids. The CDR3 sequence: CSAMQEYEQYF.

This chain joins TRBV6-5 and TRBJ1-1. The length of the CDR3 is 15 residues. Germline V gives CDR1 MNHEY, CDR2 SVGAGI. CDR3 protein: CASSYSGRLNTEAFF.

The chain combines TRBV3-1 with TRBJ1-2. There are 15 residues in the CDR3. Germline V lookup: CDR1 LGHDT, CDR2 YNNKEL (reference sequence). The CDR3: CASSRRRAANYGYTF.

The genes are TRBV19 and TRBJ2-6; as DNA is missing, the TRBD1 call by TCRdb cannot be tested. Germline assignment: CDR1 LNHDA and CDR2 SQIVND (reference sequence). The CDR3 is 18 amino acids. Here the CDR3 reads CASSIGRDREPGANVLTF.

The rearrangement joins TRBV20-1 to TRBJ1-5; TCRdb's assignment of TRBD1 cannot be checked, as there is no DNA. This CDR3 contains 14 residues. Germline V lookup: CDR1 DFQATT, CDR2 SNEGSKA (reference sequence). This CDR3 reads CSARPPGMGQPQHF.

The V and J genes are TRBV20-1 and TRBJ2-2; no DNA is available, so the TRBD2 call from TCRdb remains unchecked. There are 14 residues in the CDR3. CDR1 and CDR2 (germline): DFQATT, SNEGSKA (reference sequence). The chain's CDR3 is CSGQRDLNTGELFF.